This TCR beta chain was sequenced in a study of cytomegalovirus exposure and HLA in healthy donors. The PCR had 60 Vbeta and 13 Jbeta primers. Libraries were prepared by immunoSEQ multiplex PCR; TCRdb keeps only in-frame clonotypes and omits some of them. The sample shows approximately 100,000 clones, roughly 76% of them seen only once. The study's findings and limits: Later analysis associated a missense DCLRE1C variant with TCR beta V- and J-gene trimming.

Looked up from germline, CDR1 is MNHEY and CDR2 is SVGAGI. With 6 bases clipped from V and 8 bases from J, the junction kept 12 bases outside the gene matches. The CDR3 covers 15 residues. Concerning this clone itself: Its antigen is undetermined.

The receptor comes from a woman in her 40s in good health and CMV-seropositive. The sequenced sample consisted of PBMCs. The chain combines TRBV6-5 with TRBJ1-1; the match to TRBD1 covers 10 bases. CDR3 sequence: CASRDWGTGELEAFF. The CDR3 DNA sequence: TGTGCCAGCAGGGATTGGGGGACAGGGGAGTTGGAAGCTTTCTTT.